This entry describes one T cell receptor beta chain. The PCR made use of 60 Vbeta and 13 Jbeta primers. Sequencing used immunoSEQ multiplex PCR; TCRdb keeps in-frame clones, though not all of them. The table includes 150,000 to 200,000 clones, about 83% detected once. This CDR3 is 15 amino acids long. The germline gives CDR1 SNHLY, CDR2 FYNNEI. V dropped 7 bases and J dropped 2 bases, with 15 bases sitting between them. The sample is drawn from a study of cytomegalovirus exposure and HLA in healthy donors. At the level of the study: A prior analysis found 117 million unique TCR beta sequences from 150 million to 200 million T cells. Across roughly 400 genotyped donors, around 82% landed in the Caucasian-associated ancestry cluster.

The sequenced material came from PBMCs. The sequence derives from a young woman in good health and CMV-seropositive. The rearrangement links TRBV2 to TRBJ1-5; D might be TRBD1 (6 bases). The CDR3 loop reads CASTRDMAGNQPQHF. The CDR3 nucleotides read TGTGCCAGCACCCGGGACATGGCTGGCAATCAGCCCCAGCATTTT.